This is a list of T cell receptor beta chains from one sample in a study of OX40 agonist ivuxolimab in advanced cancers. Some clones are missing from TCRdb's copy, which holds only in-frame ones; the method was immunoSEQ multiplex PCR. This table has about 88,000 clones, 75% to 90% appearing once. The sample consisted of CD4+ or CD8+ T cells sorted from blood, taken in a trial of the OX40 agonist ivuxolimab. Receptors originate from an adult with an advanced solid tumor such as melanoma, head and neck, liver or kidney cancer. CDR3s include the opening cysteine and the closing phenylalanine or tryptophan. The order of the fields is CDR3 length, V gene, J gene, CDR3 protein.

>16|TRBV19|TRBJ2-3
CASSAVRGNPTDTQYF
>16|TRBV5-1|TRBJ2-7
CASRDDRGEFSYEQYF
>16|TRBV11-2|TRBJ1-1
CASSKGSTRWYTEAFF
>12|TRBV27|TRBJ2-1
CASSLSLNEQFF
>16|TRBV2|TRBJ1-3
CASSGGSLSSGNTIYF
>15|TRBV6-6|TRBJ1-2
CASSYIDRGRGGYTF
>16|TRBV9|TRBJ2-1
CASSARGTSNYNEQFF
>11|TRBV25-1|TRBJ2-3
CASSLTDTQYF
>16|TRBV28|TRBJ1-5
CASSHRGQGRGQPQHF
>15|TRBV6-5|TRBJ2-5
CASSYWPTGQETQYF
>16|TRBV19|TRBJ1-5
CASTRTGGGTAQPQHF
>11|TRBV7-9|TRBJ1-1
CASSQYTEAFF
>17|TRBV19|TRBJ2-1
CASKPRTSGKLYNEQFF
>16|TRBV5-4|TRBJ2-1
CASSPGTSGPYNEQFF
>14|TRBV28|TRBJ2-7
CASNPGDRGYEQYF
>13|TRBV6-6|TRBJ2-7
CAIRRDRANEQYF
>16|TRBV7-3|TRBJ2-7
CASSLLAGVGSYEQYF
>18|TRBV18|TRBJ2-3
CASSPRALAGEGADTQYF
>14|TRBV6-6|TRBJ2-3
CASSRVRETDTQYF
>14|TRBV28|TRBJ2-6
CASSSFSGANVLTF
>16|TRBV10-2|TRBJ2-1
CASSEGRPSSYNEQFF
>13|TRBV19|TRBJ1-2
CATRDRLFGGYTF
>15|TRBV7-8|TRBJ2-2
CASSLLGGRTGELFF
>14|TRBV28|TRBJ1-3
CCISRQGVGSTIYF
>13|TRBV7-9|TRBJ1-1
CASSLHGGTEAFF
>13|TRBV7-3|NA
CASSFTGTGTQYF
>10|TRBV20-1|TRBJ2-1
CSALIHEQFF
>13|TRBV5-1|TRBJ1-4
CASSLDTNEKLFF
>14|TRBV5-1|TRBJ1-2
CASSGQGSNYGYTF
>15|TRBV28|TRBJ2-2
CASSFRDRVTGELFF
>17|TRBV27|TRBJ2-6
CASSLLVGNSGANVLTF
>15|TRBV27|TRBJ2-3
CASSRGRGATDTQYF
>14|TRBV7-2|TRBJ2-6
CASSTRAGANVLTF
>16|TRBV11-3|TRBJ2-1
CASSLEGGREQDEQFF
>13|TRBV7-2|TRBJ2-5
CASSRGGKETQYF